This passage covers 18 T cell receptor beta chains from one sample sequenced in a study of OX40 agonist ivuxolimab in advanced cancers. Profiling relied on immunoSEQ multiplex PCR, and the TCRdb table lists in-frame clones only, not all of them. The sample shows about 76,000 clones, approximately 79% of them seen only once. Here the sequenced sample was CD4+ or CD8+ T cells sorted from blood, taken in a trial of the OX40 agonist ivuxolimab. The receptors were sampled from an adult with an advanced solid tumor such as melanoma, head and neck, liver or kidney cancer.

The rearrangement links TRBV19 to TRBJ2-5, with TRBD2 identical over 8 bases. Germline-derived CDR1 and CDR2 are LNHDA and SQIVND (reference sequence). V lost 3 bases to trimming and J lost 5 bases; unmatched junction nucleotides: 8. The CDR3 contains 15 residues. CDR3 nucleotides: TGTGCCAGTAGTATGAGGGTGACGGGAGGGGAGACCCAGTACTTC. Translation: CASSMRVTGGETQYF.

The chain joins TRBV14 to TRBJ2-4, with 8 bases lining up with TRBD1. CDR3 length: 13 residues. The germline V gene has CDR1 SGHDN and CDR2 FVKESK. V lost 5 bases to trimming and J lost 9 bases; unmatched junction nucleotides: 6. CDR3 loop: CASSSRQGSIQYF. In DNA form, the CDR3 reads TGTGCCAGCAGCTCCCGACAGGGGTCCATTCAGTACTTC.

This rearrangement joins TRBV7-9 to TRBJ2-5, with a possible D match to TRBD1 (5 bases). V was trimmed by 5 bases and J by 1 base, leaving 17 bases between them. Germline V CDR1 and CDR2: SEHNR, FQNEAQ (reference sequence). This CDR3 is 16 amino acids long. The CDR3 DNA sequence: TGTGCCAGCAGCCTCGACCAGGTTGGGGCCCAAGAGACCCAGTACTTC. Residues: CASSLDQVGAQETQYF.

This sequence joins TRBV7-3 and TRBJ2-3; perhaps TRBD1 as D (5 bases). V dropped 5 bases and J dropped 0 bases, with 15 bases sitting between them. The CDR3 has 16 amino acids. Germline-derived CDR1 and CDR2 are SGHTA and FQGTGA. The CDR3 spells CASSPSRQLSTDTQYF. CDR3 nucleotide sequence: TGTGCCAGCAGCCCAAGTAGACAGCTTAGCACAGATACGCAGTATTTT.

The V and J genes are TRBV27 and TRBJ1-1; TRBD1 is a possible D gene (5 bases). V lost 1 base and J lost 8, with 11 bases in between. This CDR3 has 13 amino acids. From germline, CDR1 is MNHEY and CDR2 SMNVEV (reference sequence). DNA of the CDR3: TGTGCCAGCAGTTTATTTGTCTGGGGGGAAGCTTTCTTT. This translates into CASSLFVWGEAFF.

The CDR3 DNA reads TGCGCCAGCAGCGCCAGGACTAGCGGGAGATTTTACGAGCAGTACTTC. Protein sequence: CASSARTSGRFYEQYF. V usage is TRBV5-1 and J usage is TRBJ2-7, with 13 bases lining up with TRBD2. V dropped 4 bases and J dropped 4; count of bases not matched to a gene: 8. The CDR3 has 16 residues. CDR1 and CDR2 (germline): SGHRS, YFSETQ.

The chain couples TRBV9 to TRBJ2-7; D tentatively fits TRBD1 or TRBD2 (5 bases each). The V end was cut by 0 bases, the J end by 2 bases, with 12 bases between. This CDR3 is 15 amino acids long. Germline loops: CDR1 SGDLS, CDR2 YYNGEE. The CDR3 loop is CASSVATGTAYEQYF. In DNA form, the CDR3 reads TGTGCCAGCAGCGTAGCTACCGGGACGGCCTACGAGCAGTACTTC.

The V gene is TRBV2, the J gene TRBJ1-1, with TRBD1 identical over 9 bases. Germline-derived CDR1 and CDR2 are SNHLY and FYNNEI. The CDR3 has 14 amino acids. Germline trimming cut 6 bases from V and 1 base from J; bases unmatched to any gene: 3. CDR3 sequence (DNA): TGTGCCAGCAGCTCACAGGGGGCGAACACTGAAGCTTTCTTT. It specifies CASSSQGANTEAFF.

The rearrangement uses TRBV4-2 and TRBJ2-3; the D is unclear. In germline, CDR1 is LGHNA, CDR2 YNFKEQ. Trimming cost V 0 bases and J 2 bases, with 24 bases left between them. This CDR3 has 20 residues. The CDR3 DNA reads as TGTGCCAGCAGCCAAGATTCGGACGTGACTTACCCGTCCACCACAGATACGCAGTATTTT. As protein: CASSQDSDVTYPSTTDTQYF.

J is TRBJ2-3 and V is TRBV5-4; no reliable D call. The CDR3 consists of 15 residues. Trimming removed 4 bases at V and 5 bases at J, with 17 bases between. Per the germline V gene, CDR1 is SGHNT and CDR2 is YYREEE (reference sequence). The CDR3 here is CASSQGPSVQDTQYF. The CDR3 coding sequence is TGTGCCAGCAGCCAAGGACCCTCGGTACAAGATACGCAGTATTTT.

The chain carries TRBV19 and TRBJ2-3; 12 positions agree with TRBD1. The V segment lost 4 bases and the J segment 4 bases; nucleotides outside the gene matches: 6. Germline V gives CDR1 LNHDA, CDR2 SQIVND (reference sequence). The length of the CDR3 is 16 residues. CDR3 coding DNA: TGTGCCAGTAGTAACTCCGGGACAGGGGGCGCAGATACGCAGTATTTT. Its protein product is CASSNSGTGGADTQYF.

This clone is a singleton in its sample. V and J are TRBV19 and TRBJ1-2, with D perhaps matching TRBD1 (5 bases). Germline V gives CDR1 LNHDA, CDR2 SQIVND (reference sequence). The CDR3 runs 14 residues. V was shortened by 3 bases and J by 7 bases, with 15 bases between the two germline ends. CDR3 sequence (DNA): TGTGCCAGTAGTATCAGGGCCGGTTCGGGTGGCTACACCTTC. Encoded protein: CASSIRAGSGGYTF.

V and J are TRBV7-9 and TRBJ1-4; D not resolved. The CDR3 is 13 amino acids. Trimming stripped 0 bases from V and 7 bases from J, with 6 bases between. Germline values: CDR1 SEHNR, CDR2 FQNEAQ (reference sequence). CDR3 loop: CASSLAGSEKLFF. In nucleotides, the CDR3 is TGTGCCAGCAGCTTAGCAGGGAGTGAAAAACTGTTTTTT.

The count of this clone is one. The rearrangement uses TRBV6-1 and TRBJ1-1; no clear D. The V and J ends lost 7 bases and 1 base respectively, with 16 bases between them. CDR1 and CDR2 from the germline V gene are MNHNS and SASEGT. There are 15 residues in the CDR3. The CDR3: CASTKEWGRNTEAFF. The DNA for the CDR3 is TGTGCCAGCACTAAGGAGTGGGGTAGGAACACTGAAGCTTTCTTT.

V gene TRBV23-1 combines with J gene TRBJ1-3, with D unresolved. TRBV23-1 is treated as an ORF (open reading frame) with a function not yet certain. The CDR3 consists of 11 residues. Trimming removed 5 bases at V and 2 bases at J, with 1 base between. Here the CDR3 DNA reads TGCGCCAGCAGTACTGGAAACACCATATATTTT. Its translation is CASSTGNTIYF.

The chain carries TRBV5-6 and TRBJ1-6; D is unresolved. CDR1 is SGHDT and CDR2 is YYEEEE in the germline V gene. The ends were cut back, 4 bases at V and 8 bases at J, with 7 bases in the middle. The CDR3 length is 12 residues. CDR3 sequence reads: CASSPMHSPLHF. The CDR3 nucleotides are TGTGCCAGCAGCCCGATGCATTCACCCCTCCACTTT.

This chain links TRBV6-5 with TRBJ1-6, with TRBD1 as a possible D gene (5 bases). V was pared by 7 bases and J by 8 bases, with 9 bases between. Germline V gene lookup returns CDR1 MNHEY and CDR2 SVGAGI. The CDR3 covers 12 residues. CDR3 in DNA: TGTGCCAGCACGGGGCCAGATTCACCCCTCCACTTT. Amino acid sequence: CASTGPDSPLHF.

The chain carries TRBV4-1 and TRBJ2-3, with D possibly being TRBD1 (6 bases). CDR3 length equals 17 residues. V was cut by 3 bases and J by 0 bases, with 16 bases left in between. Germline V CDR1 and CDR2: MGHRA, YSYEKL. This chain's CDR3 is CASSHLLRGRSTDTQYF. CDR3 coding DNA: TGCGCCAGCAGCCACCTTCTCAGGGGACGTAGCACAGATACGCAGTATTTT.